This entry is about one TCR beta chain. The record originates from a study of T-cell memory formation after mild COVID-19. About the study: Clustering of TCRs was largely donor specific.

This CDR3 contains 16 residues. Trimming cost V 2 bases and J 5 bases; bases outside gene matches: 7. The germline V gene encodes CDR1 SNHLY and CDR2 FYNNEI. TCRdb recomputed calls from the 5' RACE reads with MiXCR, one row per CDR3 protein. The table shows just over 400,000 distinct CDR3 sequences, with less than 25% occurring only once. The receptor's source is an adult woman who had mild COVID-19 (a few samples of this study predate the infection). Cell type and time point are not known. V and J are TRBV2 and TRBJ2-3, with 10 bases matching TRBD2. Sequenced material: PBMCs or a T cell subset sorted from them (not recorded which). The CDR3 DNA is TGTGCCAGCAGTGAAAGGTTAGGACTAGCGGTAGATACGCAGTATTTT. It encodes CASSERLGLAVDTQYF.